This TCR beta chain came from a study of T cell responses to AZD1222 COVID-19 vaccine. Study-wide results and caveats: It was only a handful of AZD1222 recipients who were seropositive at baseline.

Generated by immunoSEQ multiplex PCR, the TCRdb table keeps only in-frame clones and is missing some. The data hold 120,000 to 150,000 clones, with approximately 90% observed a single time. As concerns this clone: Its antigen is not known.

In germline, CDR1 is LGHDT, CDR2 YNNKEL (reference sequence). The CDR3 totals 15 residues. The V end lost 4 bases, the J end lost 0 bases, and 13 bases lay between the germline ends. The chain uses TRBV3-1 (or the pseudogene TRBV3-2) and TRBJ2-7; perhaps TRBD2 as D (6 bases). This sequence originates from an adult in good health. The specimen was peripheral blood, collected on day 0 of AZD1222 vaccination. The CDR3 nucleotides read TGTGCCAGCAGCCCTCGGAGGGGAACCTCCTACGAGCAGTACTTC. Protein product: CASSPRRGTSYEQYF.